These T cell receptor beta chains were read from a single sample in a study of PD-L1 blockade in urothelial cancer. Method: immunoSEQ multiplex PCR; TCRdb's copy keeps in-frame clones and lacks some. Found here are some 110,000 clones, around 90% of them singletons; the top ten hold around 4%. The specimen comprised PBMCs, sampled around atezolizumab (anti-PD-L1) treatment. All receptors derive from a man in his sixties with urothelial cancer. CDR3s include the opening cysteine and the closing phenylalanine or tryptophan. The order of the fields is J gene, clone size, V gene, D gene, CDR3 length, CDR3 protein, CDR3 DNA. The D gene is left open where the match is weak. Rows give clone size only sometimes, using once, few, many, or a class for an expanded clone.

j_gene: TRBJ1-5; abundance: NA; v_gene: TRBV28; d_gene: NA; len: 13; CDR3aa: CASSLVSGQPQHF; CDR3nt: TGTGCCAGCAGTCTAGTCTCGGGTCAGCCCCAGCATTTT
j_gene: TRBJ2-7; abundance: NA; v_gene: TRBV2; d_gene: TRBD2; len: 15; CDR3aa: CASSAEAGGLYEQYF; CDR3nt: TGTGCCAGCAGTGCCGAAGCGGGGGGTCTCTACGAGCAGTACTTC
j_gene: TRBJ1-1; abundance: NA; v_gene: TRBV18; d_gene: TRBD1; len: 14; CDR3aa: CASSLTGDNTEAFF; CDR3nt: TGTGCCAGCTCACTGACAGGGGACAACACTGAAGCTTTCTTT
j_gene: TRBJ2-7; abundance: NA; v_gene: TRBV7-9; d_gene: NA; len: 14; CDR3aa: CASSLASLPYEQYF; CDR3nt: TGTGCCAGCAGCTTAGCGTCCCTACCTTACGAGCAGTACTTC
j_gene: TRBJ2-7; abundance: NA; v_gene: TRBV19; d_gene: TRBD1; len: 17; CDR3aa: CASSLSYRSDRGYEQYF; CDR3nt: TGTGCCAGTAGCCTATCGTATCGGTCGGACAGGGGGTACGAGCAGTACTTC
j_gene: TRBJ1-3; abundance: NA; v_gene: TRBV28; d_gene: NA; len: 15; CDR3aa: CASSLSAYSGNTIYF; CDR3nt: TGTGCCAGCAGTTTATCTGCCTACTCTGGAAACACCATATATTTT
j_gene: TRBJ2-4; abundance: NA; v_gene: TRBV7-2; d_gene: TRBD1; len: 15; CDR3aa: CASSLEPGQGIVQYF; CDR3nt: TGTGCCAGCAGCTTAGAACCGGGACAGGGGATTGTTCAGTACTTC
j_gene: TRBJ1-4; abundance: NA; v_gene: TRBV2; d_gene: TRBD1; len: 15; CDR3aa: CASSGDRGANEKLFF; CDR3nt: TGTGCCAGCAGTGGGGACAGGGGAGCTAATGAAAAACTGTTTTTT
j_gene: TRBJ2-1; abundance: NA; v_gene: TRBV4-3; d_gene: NA; len: 13; CDR3aa: CASSQDEGSEQFF; CDR3nt: TGCGCCAGCAGCCAAGATGAGGGATCCGAGCAGTTCTTC
j_gene: TRBJ2-1; abundance: NA; v_gene: TRBV11-2; d_gene: NA; len: 14; CDR3aa: CASSLSWGDNEQFF; CDR3nt: TGTGCCAGCAGCTTATCTTGGGGGGACAATGAGCAGTTCTTC
j_gene: TRBJ1-5; abundance: once; v_gene: TRBV10-3; d_gene: NA; len: 16; CDR3aa: CAISESIWQSNQPQHF; CDR3nt: TGTGCCATCAGTGAGTCGATTTGGCAGAGCAATCAGCCCCAGCATTTT
j_gene: TRBJ2-3; abundance: NA; v_gene: TRBV4-3; d_gene: TRBD2; len: 18; CDR3aa: CASSQDFLLAGLTDTQYF; CDR3nt: TGCGCCAGCAGCCAAGACTTCCTCCTAGCGGGGCTGACAGATACGCAGTATTTT
j_gene: TRBJ1-4; abundance: NA; v_gene: TRBV15; d_gene: TRBD1; len: 15; CDR3aa: CATTSRTGGDEKLFF; CDR3nt: TGTGCCACCACAAGTCGGACAGGGGGAGACGAAAAACTGTTTTTT
j_gene: TRBJ1-1; abundance: NA; v_gene: TRBV30; d_gene: NA; len: 14; CDR3aa: CAWSQGPANTEAFF; CDR3nt: TGTGCCTGGAGCCAGGGTCCCGCGAACACTGAAGCTTTCTTT